Below are 27 T cell receptor beta chains sequenced from a single sample in a study of shared clonotypes between healthy human individuals. CD45RO-negative, CCR7-positively selected cells formed the naive CD8 fraction, excluding terminally differentiated effector memory CD45RA+ cells. Clones were read by immunoSEQ multiplex PCR, and TCRdb kept only the in-frame ones, dropping some. The repertoire holds some 600,000 clones, around 96% seen once, with roughly 0.1% in the top ten. The sample comprised naive CD8+ T cells sorted from blood. These receptors were taken from a woman between 25 and 40 years old in good health.

The chain recombines TRBV9 with TRBJ2-1; D unresolved. The V end lost 0 bases, the J end lost 0 bases, and 10 bases lay between the germline ends. This CDR3 comprises 16 residues. Germline V gene data show CDR1 as SGDLS and CDR2 as YYNGEE. DNA of the CDR3: TGTGCCAGCAGCGTAGGAAGGAGCAGCTCCTACAATGAGCAGTTCTTC. As protein: CASSVGRSSSYNEQFF.

J is TRBJ2-7 and V is TRBV2; D perhaps matches TRBD1 (5 bases). CDR3 length: 13 amino acids. The V gene's germline CDR1 is SNHLY and CDR2 FYNNEI. V was pared by 6 bases and J by 0 bases, with 9 bases between. The CDR3 protein is CASRPGLSYEQYF. DNA for the CDR3: TGTGCCAGCAGACCAGGGCTCTCCTACGAGCAGTACTTC. The full variable domain, with the rest looked up from reference TRBV2 and TRBJ2-7, is EPEVTQTPSHQVTQMGQEVILRCVPISNHLYFYWYRQILGQKVEFLVSFYNNEISEKSEIFDDQFSVERPDGSNFTLKIRSTKLEDSAMYFCASRPGLSYEQYFGPGTRLTVT.

This clone was seen a single time. The chain couples TRBV28 to TRBJ2-7; 10 nucleotides match TRBD1. V gave up 9 bases and J gave up 4 bases; unmatched junction bases: 9. CDR3 length equals 14 residues. Germline values: CDR1 MDHEN, CDR2 SYDVKM. CDR3 sequence: CASSRDRGFYEQYF. The CDR3 nucleotides read TGTGCCAGTTCCCGGGACAGGGGCTTTTACGAGCAGTACTTC. The complete variable domain, with remaining parts taken from reference TRBV28 and TRBJ2-7, reads DVKVTQSSRYLVKRTGEKVFLECVQDMDHENMFWYRQDPGLGLRLIYFSYDVKMKEKGDIPEGYSVSREKKERFSLILESASTNQTSMYLCASSRDRGFYEQYFGPGTRLTVT.

This sequence joins TRBV4-2 and TRBJ2-5; D is undetermined. Trimming pared 1 base from V and 4 bases from J, leaving 10 bases between. The CDR3 consists of 14 residues. Germline-derived CDR1 and CDR2 are LGHNA and YNFKEQ. In nucleotides, the CDR3 is TGTGCCAGCAGCCAAGGTGAGAGGTCAGAGACCCAGTACTTC. As protein: CASSQGERSETQYF.

This rearrangement joins TRBV6-6 to TRBJ2-7; tentative D call: TRBD1 (5 bases). Germline V gene lookup returns CDR1 MNHNY and CDR2 SVGAGI (reference sequence). CDR3 length: 13 residues. V was clipped by 8 bases and J by 6 bases, with 17 bases between them. DNA for the CDR3: TGTGCCAGCCTCAGAGCCCAGGGCGGCGAGCAGTACTTC. The encoded protein is CASLRAQGGEQYF.

The rearrangement links TRBV14 to TRBJ2-7; D is unclear. Germline lookup yields CDR1 SGHDN and CDR2 FVKESK. Deletions cut 2 bases from V and 2 bases from J, with 10 bases between. This CDR3 comprises 14 residues. The CDR3, as DNA: TGTGCCAGCAGCCAATGGAACAGAGCCTACGAGCAGTACTTC. Its protein product is CASSQWNRAYEQYF.

The chain has TRBV7-2 and TRBJ2-1; 7 bases are a match to TRBD2. This CDR3 is 14 amino acids long. With V trimmed by 5 bases and J by 8 bases, 9 bases remained unmatched. Germline values: CDR1 SGHTA, CDR2 FQGNSA. Written as DNA, the CDR3 is TGTGCCAGCAGCCCTTGGCGGGAGTTGTATGAGCAGTTCTTC. This codes for CASSPWRELYEQFF.

V gene TRBV15 combines with J gene TRBJ1-2; tentatively, D is TRBD1 (6 bases). Germline-derived CDR1 and CDR2 are LNHNV and YYDKDF (reference sequence). Trimming shortened V by 3 bases and J by 2 bases, and 7 bases separated the two germline ends. There are 13 residues in the CDR3. CDR3: CATSSGGNYGYTF. CDR3 DNA: TGTGCCACCAGCAGCGGGGGCAACTATGGCTACACCTTC.

The V gene is TRBV30, the J gene TRBJ1-2, with D unclear. CDR3 length: 10 amino acids. The V end lost 2 bases, the J end lost 6 bases, and 4 bases lay between the germline ends. The germline CDR1 and CDR2 sequences are GTSNPN and SVGIG (reference sequence). The CDR3 region has the DNA TGTGCCTGGAGTACGGATGGCTACACCTTC. This translates into CAWSTDGYTF.

The rearrangement joins TRBV7-9 to TRBJ2-5, with D possibly matching TRBD2 (5 bases). The CDR3 runs to 13 residues. Per germline, CDR1 SEHNR and CDR2 FQNEAQ (reference sequence). Trimming cost V 2 bases and J 5 bases, with 9 bases left between them. CDR3 nucleotide sequence: TGTGCCAGCAGCTTACACGGCGGGGAGACCCAGTACTTC. It encodes CASSLHGGETQYF.

The chain employs TRBV28 and TRBJ2-7, with a weak D call TRBD2 (5 bases). The CDR3 covers 14 residues. The germline CDR1 and CDR2 sequences are MDHEN and SYDVKM. V lost 7 bases to trimming and J lost 2 bases, with 15 bases between them. The DNA of the CDR3 is TGTGCCAGCACCCTCGGGGTCGGACCCTACGAGCAGTACTTC. This codes for CASTLGVGPYEQYF.

This chain joins TRBV2 and TRBJ2-7; no definite D call. The CDR3 covers 12 residues. Trimming pared 2 bases from V and 1 base from J, leaving 3 bases between. CDR1 SNHLY and CDR2 FYNNEI come from the germline V gene. The CDR3 sequence is CASSEYSYEQYF. In nucleotides, the CDR3 is TGTGCCAGCAGTGAATATTCCTACGAGCAGTACTTC. Full variable domain (rest looked up from reference TRBV2 and TRBJ2-7): EPEVTQTPSHQVTQMGQEVILRCVPISNHLYFYWYRQILGQKVEFLVSFYNNEISEKSEIFDDQFSVERPDGSNFTLKIRSTKLEDSAMYFCASSEYSYEQYFGPGTRLTVT.

V is TRBV10-2 and J is TRBJ2-7, with a tentative D call TRBD1 (5 bases). CDR3 size: 16 residues. Trimming pared 1 base from V and 6 bases from J, leaving 19 bases between. CDR1 WSHSY and CDR2 SAAADI come from the germline V gene. The CDR3 region is CASSEFDSLGVSEQYF. CDR3 nucleotides: TGCGCCAGCAGTGAGTTCGACAGCCTAGGTGTCAGCGAGCAGTACTTC.

V gene TRBV1 combines with J gene TRBJ1-3; TRBD1 is taken as the D call from the table, unchecked against the DNA. TRBV1 represents a pseudogene. The length of the CDR3 is 18 residues. CDR3 loop: CTSSQDGHKHFSGNTIYF. CDR3 DNA: TGCACCAGCAGCCAAGATGGACACAAGCATTTCTCTGGAAACACCATATATTTT.

The J gene is TRBJ2-5, the V gene TRBV9; tentative D call: TRBD1 (5 bases). V dropped 3 bases and J dropped 4 bases, with 13 bases sitting between them. This CDR3 spans 14 amino acids. Germline loops: CDR1 SGDLS, CDR2 YYNGEE. CDR3 bases: TGTGCCAGCAGCGGGACATCGCGCCCAGAGACCCAGTACTTC. As protein: CASSGTSRPETQYF.

As DNA, the CDR3 is TGTGCTAGTGGTTTGACGCACAATGAGCAGTTCTTC. This translates into CASGLTHNEQFF. The rearrangement joins TRBV12-5 to TRBJ2-1; D not certain. CDR1 is LGHNT and CDR2 is FRNRAP in the germline V gene. The germline V and J ends were trimmed by 2 bases and 5 bases, with 4 bases remaining between them. This CDR3 comprises 12 residues.

The chain has TRBV2 and TRBJ2-1, with D hard to call. This CDR3 is 14 amino acids long. Germline V CDR1 and CDR2: SNHLY, FYNNEI. The V and J ends lost 2 bases and 5 bases respectively, with 10 bases between them. The CDR3 spells CASSESARNNEQFF. The CDR3 DNA reads as TGTGCCAGCAGTGAATCCGCCAGGAACAATGAGCAGTTCTTC.

This chain links TRBV5-8 with TRBJ2-3; maybe TRBD1 (5 bases). Germline values: CDR1 SGHTS, CDR2 YDEGEE. This CDR3 is built from 15 residues. Deletions cut 2 bases from V and 8 bases from J, with 18 bases between. The CDR3 loop is CASSFLGAQGGTQYF. CDR3 in DNA: TGTGCCAGCAGCTTCTTAGGAGCCCAGGGTGGTACGCAGTATTTT. The variable domain in full, with the rest retrieved from reference TRBV5-8 and TRBJ2-3, is EAGVTQSPTHLIKTRGQQATLRCSPISGHTSVYWYQQALGLGLQFLLWYDEGEERNRGNFPPRFSGRQFPNYSSELNVNALELEDSALYLCASSFLGAQGGTQYFGPGTRLTVL.

This rearrangement joins TRBV13 to TRBJ1-2, with a possible D match to TRBD1 (5 bases). V lost 0 bases and J lost 2, with 10 bases in between. The V gene's germline CDR1 is PRHDT and CDR2 FYEKMQ (reference sequence). The CDR3 has 15 residues. CDR3 sequence (DNA): TGTGCCAGCAGCTTAGGGGGACCCTTGAACTATGGCTACACCTTC. Encoded protein: CASSLGGPLNYGYTF.

Concerning this clone: The junction does not match germline at one end; this may be a read error. The V call is TRBV6-5, the J call TRBJ2-3, with 9 bases fitting TRBD2. There are 15 residues in the CDR3. CDR1 and CDR2 from the germline V gene are MNHEY and SVGAGI. The CDR3 loop reads CASSYLGTSKDTQYF. DNA for the CDR3: TGTGCCAGCAGTTACTTAGGGACTAGCAAAGATACGCAGTATTTT.

This clone has only a few counts. The chain employs TRBV4-1 and TRBJ2-1; TRBD2 agrees at 8 bases. Germline values: CDR1 MGHRA, CDR2 YSYEKL. The CDR3 is made up of 14 amino acids. The junction had 10 bases not matched to a gene; V was cut back by 5 bases and J by 10 bases. The CDR3 coding sequence is TGCGCCAGCAGCTTCCGTGCAGCGGGAGACGAGCAGTTCTTC. This gives the protein CASSFRAAGDEQFF.

V is TRBV7-7 and J is TRBJ2-2; 7 bases are shared with TRBD2. The CDR3 length is 14 residues. Germline loops: CDR1 SSHAT, CDR2 FNYEAQ (reference sequence). Trimming at V came to 5 bases and at J to 3 bases, leaving 3 bases not matched to a gene. The CDR3 loop is CASSRDYHTGELFF. The CDR3, as DNA: TGTGCCAGCAGCCGGGACTACCACACCGGGGAGCTGTTTTTT.

The chain couples TRBV2 to TRBJ2-1, with D tentatively TRBD2 (6 bases). The CDR3 has 14 residues. V lost 4 bases, J lost 3 bases, and 10 bases lay in between. In germline, CDR1 is SNHLY, CDR2 FYNNEI. CDR3 sequence reads: CASSGRDLYNEQFF. CDR3 nucleotide sequence: TGTGCCAGCAGTGGGCGGGACCTCTACAATGAGCAGTTCTTC.

The gene calls are TRBV15 and TRBJ2-3; TRBD2 matches at 7 bases. Germline CDR1 and CDR2: LNHNV and YYDKDF (reference sequence). This CDR3 spans 14 amino acids. Unmatched junction bases numbered 1, after V lost 4 bases and J lost 0 bases. The CDR3 reads CATSKRGSTDTQYF. The DNA for the CDR3 is TGTGCCACCAGCAAGCGGGGCAGCACAGATACGCAGTATTTT.

Worth noting for this clone: Germline and junction disagree at one end, which may indicate a read error. The chain is built from TRBV4-1 and TRBJ2-5, with 8 bases that match TRBD2. The CDR3 spans 16 residues. Germline V lookup: CDR1 MGHRA, CDR2 YSYEKL. Here the CDR3 reads CTSSQDRSGSGETQYF. The CDR3 bases are TGCACCAGCAGCCAAGATCGGAGCGGGAGCGGAGAGACCCAGTACTTC.

The chain links TRBV7-9 to TRBJ2-1; a possible D gene is TRBD1 (6 bases). The CDR3 covers 16 residues. CDR1 and CDR2 from the germline V gene are SEHNR and FQNEAQ (reference sequence). Deletions cut 1 base from V and 4 bases from J, with 14 bases between. Here the CDR3 reads CASSLGGGARYNEQFF. DNA for the CDR3: TGTGCCAGCAGCTTAGGAGGGGGAGCAAGGTACAATGAGCAGTTCTTC.

The chain has TRBV2 and TRBJ2-7; TRBD1 is a possible D gene (5 bases). Trimming left V 4 bases short and J 1 base short, with 14 bases between. The CDR3 consists of 15 residues. Germline V CDR1 and CDR2: SNHLY, FYNNEI. This chain's CDR3 is CASSVSQGQSYEQYF. The CDR3 bases are TGTGCCAGCAGTGTGTCCCAGGGCCAGTCCTACGAGCAGTACTTC.